A single sample is the source of the 24 T cell receptor beta chains below, sequenced in a study of cytomegalovirus exposure and HLA in healthy donors. 60 Vbeta and 13 Jbeta primers were used in PCR. Assay used: immunoSEQ multiplex PCR; TCRdb lists only in-frame clones, some missing. The table shows 140,000 or so clones, with over 60% occurring only once. The sample was PBMCs. The receptor set was obtained from a man aged 35-49 years in good health and CMV-seronegative.

This sequence joins TRBV28 and TRBJ2-1, with TRBD1 matching over 7 bases. The CDR3 totals 17 residues. Unmatched junction bases numbered 13, after V lost 4 bases and J lost 4 bases. The germline V gene encodes CDR1 MDHEN and CDR2 SYDVKM. The chain's CDR3 is CASSSPWTGGGYNEQFF. DNA of the CDR3: TGTGCCAGCAGTTCCCCATGGACAGGCGGAGGTTACAATGAGCAGTTCTTC.

V and J are TRBV27 and TRBJ2-7, with 8 bases identical to TRBD1. The CDR3 has 15 residues. The V gene's germline CDR1 is MNHEY and CDR2 SMNVEV (reference sequence). Unmatched junction bases numbered 6, after V lost 5 bases and J lost 0 bases. The CDR3 is CASSRTGFSSYEQYF. The CDR3 DNA reads as TGTGCCAGCAGTCGGACAGGGTTTAGCTCCTACGAGCAGTACTTC.

The chain links TRBV10-2 to TRBJ1-1; D unresolved. This CDR3 is built from 11 residues. Trimming stripped 2 bases from V and 5 bases from J, with 3 bases between. CDR1 WSHSY and CDR2 SAAADI come from the germline V gene. The CDR3 nucleotides read TGCGCCAGCAGTGAGGAGACTGAAGCTTTCTTT. Translated: CASSEETEAFF.

The chain combines TRBV5-1 with TRBJ2-7; D perhaps matches TRBD1 (8 bases). The CDR3 has 15 amino acids. Trimming removed 7 bases from V and 4 bases from J, with 21 bases in between. The germline CDR1 and CDR2 sequences are SGHRS and YFSETQ. The CDR3 DNA reads TGCGCCAGCGGACCCAGGGGGGGACAGGAATACGAGCAGTACTTC. It specifies CASGPRGGQEYEQYF.

CDR3 residues: CASSQTPVRSYEQYF. In DNA form, the CDR3 reads TGCGCCAGCAGCCAAACGCCGGTCCGCTCCTACGAGCAGTACTTC. The chain recombines TRBV4-1 with TRBJ2-7; D gene ambiguous. This CDR3 contains 15 residues. Trimming left V 2 bases short and J 0 bases short, with 11 bases between. In germline, CDR1 is MGHRA, CDR2 YSYEKL.

Note on this clone: The junction and the germline gene differ at one end; a read error may be behind it. This chain uses TRBV10-1 with TRBJ2-7; D ambiguous. The CDR3 spans 13 residues. Germline V lookup: CDR1 WNHNN, CDR2 SYGVQD (reference sequence). The DNA for the CDR3 is TGCGCCAGCAGTGATATAGTCTCCGACGAGCAGTACTTC. Translation gives CASSDIVSDEQYF.

J is TRBJ1-2 and V is TRBV6-1; D might be TRBD1 (6 bases). CDR1 and CDR2 from the germline V gene are MNHNS and SASEGT. The CDR3 covers 13 residues. V lost 11 bases to trimming and J lost 4 bases, with 17 bases between them. This chain's CDR3 is CAGRPGQSYGYTF. The CDR3 coding sequence is TGTGCCGGGCGCCCGGGACAAAGCTATGGCTACACCTTC.

V gene TRBV4-1 combines with J gene TRBJ2-3, with 10 bases that match TRBD1. V was clipped by 1 base and J by 5 bases; unmatched bases: 6. Germline CDR1 and CDR2: MGHRA and YSYEKL. The CDR3 runs to 16 residues. The CDR3 is CASSQATRDRGDTQYF. Here the CDR3 DNA reads TGCGCCAGCAGCCAAGCAACCCGGGACAGGGGAGATACGCAGTATTTT.

This clone was observed a handful of times. One end of the junction fails to match germline, which may point to a read error. J is TRBJ2-3 and V is TRBV5-4; D is perhaps TRBD2 (6 bases). CDR1 is SGHNT, CDR2 YYREEE, per germline (reference sequence). This CDR3 is built from 19 residues. CDR3 nucleotide sequence: TGTGCCAGCACCTTGGCCCGCGTCGCGGCGGGCGGGGTGACAGATACGCAGTATTTT. As protein: CASTLARVAAGGVTDTQYF.

The chain combines TRBV6-4 with TRBJ2-2, with D perhaps matching TRBD2 (6 bases). The germline V and J ends were trimmed by 0 bases and 0 bases, with 8 bases remaining between them. This CDR3 has 16 residues. CDR1 and CDR2 (germline): MRHNA, SNTAGT. CDR3 sequence (DNA): TGTGCCAGCAGTGACTCCGGGGGTCCGAACACCGGGGAGCTGTTTTTT. Its translation is CASSDSGGPNTGELFF.

The chain carries TRBV5-7 and TRBJ1-2; tentatively, D is TRBD1 (6 bases). TRBV5-7 is known as an ORF, though its function is uncertain. The CDR3 is made up of 13 amino acids. The V gene lost 4 bases and the J gene lost 2 bases, with 9 bases spanning the gap. The chain's CDR3 is CASSHGQNYGYTF. CDR3 in DNA: TGTGCCAGCAGCCACGGACAGAACTATGGCTACACCTTC.

As DNA, the CDR3 is TGTGCCACCCTAGCGGGAGAGTCTCCGGCGGAGCAGTTCTTC. Its protein is CATLAGESPAEQFF. The chain carries TRBV10-3 and TRBJ2-1; 10 bases agree with TRBD2. There are 14 residues in the CDR3. Germline V lookup: CDR1 ENHRY, CDR2 SYGVKD. The V gene end was trimmed by 10 bases and the J gene end by 10 bases; junction bases not matched to a gene: 13.

This rearrangement joins TRBV2 to TRBJ2-3; D might be TRBD1 (6 bases). The CDR3 is made up of 14 amino acids. The germline V gene encodes CDR1 SNHLY and CDR2 FYNNEI. CDR3 DNA: TGTGCGAACGATGGGGGCGGAGGCTCAGATACGCAGTATTTT. This encodes CANDGGGGSDTQYF.

The chain links TRBV9 to TRBJ2-1; TRBD2 agrees at 7 bases. Germline CDR1 reads SGDLS; CDR2 reads YYNGEE. The V gene end was trimmed by 6 bases and the J gene end by 5 bases; junction bases not matched to a gene: 14. The CDR3 extends over 16 amino acids. Written as DNA, the CDR3 is TGTGCCAGCACCCAGTCCTGGGCGGGAGTTGACAATGAGCAGTTCTTC. Translating it yields CASTQSWAGVDNEQFF.

The chain uses TRBV5-6 and TRBJ2-7; D is uncertain. The CDR3 runs to 12 residues. Trimming took 4 bases from V and 3 from J, leaving 8 bases between them. The germline V gene encodes CDR1 SGHDT and CDR2 YYEEEE. The CDR3 region has the DNA TGTGCCAGCAGCCTCTACCGCTACGAGCAGTACTTC. Its protein is CASSLYRYEQYF.

The chain links TRBV21-1 to TRBJ1-2; the DNA was not used to check the table's D call, TRBD1. TRBV21-1 is shown as a pseudogene. The length of the CDR3 is 17 residues. CDR3 bases: TGTGCCAGCAGCAAAAAGCCAGCCCAACAGGGATCCTATGGCTACACCTTC. The encoded protein is CASSKKPAQQGSYGYTF.

This clone was found a few times. The chain couples TRBV6-5 to TRBJ2-3; possible D gene TRBD2, 5 bases. This CDR3 spans 14 amino acids. With 2 bases removed from V and 6 bases from J, the gap between germline ends came to 12 bases. Germline V gene data show CDR1 as MNHEY and CDR2 as SVGAGI. CDR3 DNA sequence: TGTGCCAGCAGTTACACCTCCGGGGTCGATACGCAGTATTTT. Its protein is CASSYTSGVDTQYF.

V and J are TRBV6-1 and TRBJ2-7; D perhaps matches TRBD2 (5 bases). V was trimmed by 5 bases and J by 2 bases, leaving 13 bases between them. Germline loops: CDR1 MNHNS, CDR2 SASEGT. The CDR3 has 14 residues. The chain's CDR3 is CASSYSLLAYEQYF. The CDR3 bases are TGTGCCAGCAGTTATAGTCTACTAGCCTACGAGCAGTACTTC.

This chain uses TRBV28 with TRBJ1-1; possible D gene TRBD1, 6 bases. Germline V lookup: CDR1 MDHEN, CDR2 SYDVKM. V was pared by 2 bases and J by 1 base, with 11 bases between. There are 15 residues in the CDR3. CDR3 residues: CASSLRSRGNTEAFF. In DNA form, the CDR3 reads TGTGCCAGCAGTTTAAGGTCCAGGGGGAACACTGAAGCTTTCTTT.

The V gene is TRBV27, the J gene TRBJ2-5, with D possibly TRBD1 on 6 matching bases. This CDR3 has 13 amino acids. Germline assignment: CDR1 MNHEY and CDR2 SMNVEV (reference sequence). V lost 3 bases to trimming and J lost 7 bases, with 12 bases between them. The CDR3 is CASSLGAVGTQYF. In DNA, the CDR3 is TGTGCCAGCAGTTTGGGGGCAGTGGGGACCCAGTACTTC.

The CDR3 nucleotides are TGTGCCAGCAGCCCGGACAGGGTTAATAATTCACCCCTCCACTTT. Residues: CASSPDRVNNSPLHF. This chain uses TRBV11-3 with TRBJ1-6; 8 bases agree with TRBD1. CDR3 length equals 15 residues. In germline, CDR1 is SGHNT, CDR2 YENEEA. The V segment lost 5 bases and the J segment 5 bases; nucleotides outside the gene matches: 5.

This clone was observed a single time. The genes are TRBV5-6 and TRBJ2-7; 7 bases line up with TRBD2. Trimming removed 4 bases from V and 1 base from J; junction bases left unmatched: 5. The CDR3 covers 14 residues. The germline V gene has CDR1 SGHDT and CDR2 YYEEEE. CDR3 amino acids: CASSLTSVSYEQYF. The CDR3 bases are TGTGCCAGCAGCCTCACTAGCGTTTCCTACGAGCAGTACTTC.

This sequence joins TRBV9 and TRBJ2-7, with 15 positions matching TRBD2. Germline lookup yields CDR1 SGDLS and CDR2 YYNGEE. V was clipped by 4 bases and J by 7 bases; unmatched bases: 9. The CDR3 runs 16 residues. This CDR3 reads CASSFGTSGGIREQYF. The CDR3 DNA follows: TGTGCCAGCAGCTTCGGGACTAGCGGGGGGATCCGGGAGCAGTACTTC.

In the case of this clone: The same CDR3 also results from other DNA sequences found in this sample. The V gene is TRBV4-1, the J gene TRBJ2-3; 9 positions match TRBD2. The CDR3 runs to 17 residues. CDR1 is MGHRA, CDR2 YSYEKL, per germline. Trimming took 3 bases from V and 6 from J; bases not matched to a gene: 13. CDR3 nucleotide sequence: TGCGCCAGCAGCCATAAGCCCGGACTAGCGAGAGGGGATACGCAGTATTTT. This translates into CASSHKPGLARGDTQYF.